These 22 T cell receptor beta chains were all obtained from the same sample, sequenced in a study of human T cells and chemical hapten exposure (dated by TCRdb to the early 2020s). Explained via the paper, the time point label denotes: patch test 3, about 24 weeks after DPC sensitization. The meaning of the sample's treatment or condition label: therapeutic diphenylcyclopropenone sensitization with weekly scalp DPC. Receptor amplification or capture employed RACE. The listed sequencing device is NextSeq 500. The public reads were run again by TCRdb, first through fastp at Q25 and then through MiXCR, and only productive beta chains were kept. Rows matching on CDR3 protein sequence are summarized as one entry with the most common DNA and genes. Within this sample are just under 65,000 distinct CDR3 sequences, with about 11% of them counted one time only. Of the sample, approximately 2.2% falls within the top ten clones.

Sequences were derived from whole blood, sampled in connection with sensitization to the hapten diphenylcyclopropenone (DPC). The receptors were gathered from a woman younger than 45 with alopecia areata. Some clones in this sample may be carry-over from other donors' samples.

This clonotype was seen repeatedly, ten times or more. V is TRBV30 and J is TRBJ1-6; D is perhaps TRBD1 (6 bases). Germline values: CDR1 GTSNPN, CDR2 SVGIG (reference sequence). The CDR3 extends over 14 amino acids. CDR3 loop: CAGTYRDSNSPLHF. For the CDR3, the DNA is TGTGCTGGAACCTACAGGGATTCTAATTCACCCCTCCACTTT. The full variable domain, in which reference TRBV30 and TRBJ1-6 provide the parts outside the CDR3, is SQTIHQWPATLVQPVGSPLSLECTVEGTSNPNLYWYRQAAGRGLQLLFYSVGIGQISSEVPQNLSASRPQDRQFILSSKKLLLSDSGFYLCAGTYRDSNSPLHFGNGTRLTVT.

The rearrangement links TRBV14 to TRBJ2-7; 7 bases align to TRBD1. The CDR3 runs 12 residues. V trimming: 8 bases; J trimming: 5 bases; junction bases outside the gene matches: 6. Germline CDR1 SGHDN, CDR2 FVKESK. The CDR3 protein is CASGQVLNEQYF. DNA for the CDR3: TGTGCCAGCGGACAGGTTCTCAACGAGCAGTACTTC.

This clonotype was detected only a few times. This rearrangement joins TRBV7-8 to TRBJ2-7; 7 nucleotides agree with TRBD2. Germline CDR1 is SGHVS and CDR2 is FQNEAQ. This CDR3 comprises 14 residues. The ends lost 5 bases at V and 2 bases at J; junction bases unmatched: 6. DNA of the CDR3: TGTGCCAGCAGCCTCCGGGACTACACCTACGAGCAGTACTTC. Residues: CASSLRDYTYEQYF.

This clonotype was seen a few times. The CDR3: CASSRLTQAGGDEKLFF. The CDR3 nucleotides read TGTGCCAGCTCACGACTGACACAAGCCGGGGGCGATGAAAAACTGTTTTTT. The chain recombines TRBV18 with TRBJ1-4; tentatively, D is TRBD1 (6 bases). Germline V gene data show CDR1 as KGHSH and CDR2 as LQKENI. Trimming cost V 4 bases and J 6 bases, with 21 bases left between them. This CDR3 has 17 amino acids.

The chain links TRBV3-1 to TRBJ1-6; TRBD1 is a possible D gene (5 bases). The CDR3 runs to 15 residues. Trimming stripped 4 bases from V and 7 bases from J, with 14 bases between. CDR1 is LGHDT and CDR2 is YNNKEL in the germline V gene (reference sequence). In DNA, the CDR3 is TGTGCCAGCAGCCCTCAGGGACGCTCAAATTCACCCCTCCACTTT. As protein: CASSPQGRSNSPLHF.

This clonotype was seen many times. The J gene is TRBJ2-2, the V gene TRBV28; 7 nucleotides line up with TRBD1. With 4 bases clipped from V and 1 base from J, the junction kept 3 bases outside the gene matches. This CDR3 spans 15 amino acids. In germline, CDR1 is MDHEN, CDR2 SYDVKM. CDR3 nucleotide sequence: TGTGCCAGCAGTTGGGGGACAGTGAACACCGGGGAGCTGTTTTTT. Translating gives CASSWGTVNTGELFF.

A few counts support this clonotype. Written as DNA, the CDR3 is TGTGCCAGCAGCCGCATGGACGTGGCCACTGAAGCTTTCTTT. It translates to CASSRMDVATEAFF. V and J are TRBV12-3 or TRBV12-4 and TRBJ1-1; D not certain. The CDR3 has 14 amino acids. The V end lost 6 bases, the J end lost 4 bases, and 15 bases lay between the germline ends.

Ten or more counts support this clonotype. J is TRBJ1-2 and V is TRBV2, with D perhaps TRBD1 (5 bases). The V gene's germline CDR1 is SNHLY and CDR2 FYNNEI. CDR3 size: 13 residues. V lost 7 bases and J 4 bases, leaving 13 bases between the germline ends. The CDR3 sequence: CASMAGHRYGYTF. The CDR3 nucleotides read TGTGCCAGCATGGCAGGACACCGCTATGGCTACACCTTC.

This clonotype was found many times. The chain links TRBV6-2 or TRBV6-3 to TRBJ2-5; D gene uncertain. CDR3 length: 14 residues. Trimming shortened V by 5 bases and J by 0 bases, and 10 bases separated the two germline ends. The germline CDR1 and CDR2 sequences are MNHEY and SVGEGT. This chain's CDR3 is CASSRTANQETQYF. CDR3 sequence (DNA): TGTGCCAGCAGTCGTACAGCGAACCAAGAGACCCAGTACTTC.

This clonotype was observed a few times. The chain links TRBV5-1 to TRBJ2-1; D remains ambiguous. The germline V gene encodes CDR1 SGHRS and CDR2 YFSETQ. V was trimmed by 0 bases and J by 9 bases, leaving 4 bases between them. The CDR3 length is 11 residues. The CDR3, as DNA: TGCGCCAGCAGCTTGGAAAGTGAGCAGTTCTTC. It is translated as CASSLESEQFF.

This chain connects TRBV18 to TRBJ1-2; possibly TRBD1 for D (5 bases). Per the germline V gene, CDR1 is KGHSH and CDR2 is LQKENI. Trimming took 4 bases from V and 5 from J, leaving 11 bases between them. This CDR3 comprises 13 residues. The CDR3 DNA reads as TGTGCCAGCTCACGTGACAGTGATTATGGCTACACCTTC. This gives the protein CASSRDSDYGYTF.

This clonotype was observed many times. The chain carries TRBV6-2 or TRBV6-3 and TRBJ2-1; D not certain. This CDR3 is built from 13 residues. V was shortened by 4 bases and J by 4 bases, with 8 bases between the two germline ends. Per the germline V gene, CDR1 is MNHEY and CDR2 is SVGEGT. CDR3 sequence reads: CASSFEVYNEQFF. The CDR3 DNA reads TGTGCCAGCAGTTTCGAGGTGTACAATGAGCAGTTCTTC.

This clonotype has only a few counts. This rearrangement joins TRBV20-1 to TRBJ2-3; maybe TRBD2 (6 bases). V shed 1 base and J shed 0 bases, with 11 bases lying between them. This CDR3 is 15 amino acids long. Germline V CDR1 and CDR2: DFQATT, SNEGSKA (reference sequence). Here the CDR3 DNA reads TGCAGTGCTAGAGTGCCGGGAGAAAGCACAGATACGCAGTATTTT. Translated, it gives CSARVPGESTDTQYF.

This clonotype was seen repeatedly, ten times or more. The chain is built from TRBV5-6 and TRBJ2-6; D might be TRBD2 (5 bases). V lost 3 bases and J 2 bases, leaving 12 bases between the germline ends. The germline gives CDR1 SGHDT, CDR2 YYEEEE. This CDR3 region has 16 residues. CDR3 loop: CASSSFGVAGANVLTF. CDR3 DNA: TGTGCCAGCAGCTCATTCGGGGTCGCTGGGGCCAACGTCCTGACTTTC.

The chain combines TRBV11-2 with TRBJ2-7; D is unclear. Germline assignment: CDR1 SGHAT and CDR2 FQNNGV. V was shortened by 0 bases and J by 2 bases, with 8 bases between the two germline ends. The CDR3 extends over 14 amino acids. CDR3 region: CASSLDWPPYEQYF. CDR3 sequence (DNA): TGTGCCAGCAGCTTAGATTGGCCCCCCTACGAGCAGTACTTC. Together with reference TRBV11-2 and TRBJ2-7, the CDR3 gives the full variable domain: EAGVAQSPRYKIIEKRQSVAFWCNPISGHATLYWYQQILGQGPKLLIQFQNNGVVDDSQLPKDRFSAERLKGVDSTLKIQPAKLEDSAVYLCASSLDWPPYEQYFGPGTRLTVT.

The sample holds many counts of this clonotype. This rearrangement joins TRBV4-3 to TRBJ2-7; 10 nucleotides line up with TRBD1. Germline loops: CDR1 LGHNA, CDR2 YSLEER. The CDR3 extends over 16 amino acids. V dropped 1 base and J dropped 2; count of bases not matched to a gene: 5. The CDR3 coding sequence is TGCGCCAGCAGCCAAGCCCTGGGACAGGGGACCTACGAGCAGTACTTC. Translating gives CASSQALGQGTYEQYF.

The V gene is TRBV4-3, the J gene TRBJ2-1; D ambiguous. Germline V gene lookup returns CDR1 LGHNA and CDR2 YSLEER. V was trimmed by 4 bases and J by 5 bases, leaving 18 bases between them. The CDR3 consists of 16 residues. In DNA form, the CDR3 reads TGCGCCAGCAGCCCAGCATTATCTTTAGGCGACAATGAGCAGTTCTTC. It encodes CASSPALSLGDNEQFF.

CDR3 in DNA: TGCAGCGTTTCGACAGGGATGAACACTGAAGCTTTCTTT. Translation gives CSVSTGMNTEAFF. The chain couples TRBV29-1 to TRBJ1-1; 7 bases match TRBD1. The germline V gene encodes CDR1 SQVTM and CDR2 ANQGSEA. The CDR3 loop spans 13 amino acids. V was pared by 5 bases and J by 0 bases, with 3 bases of the junction left unmatched.

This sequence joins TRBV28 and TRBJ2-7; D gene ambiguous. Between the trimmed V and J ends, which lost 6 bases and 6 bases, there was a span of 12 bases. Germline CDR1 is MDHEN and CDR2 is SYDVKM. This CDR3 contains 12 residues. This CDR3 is CASSLAGFEQYF. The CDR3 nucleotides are TGTGCCAGCAGCCTCGCCGGGTTCGAGCAGTACTTC.

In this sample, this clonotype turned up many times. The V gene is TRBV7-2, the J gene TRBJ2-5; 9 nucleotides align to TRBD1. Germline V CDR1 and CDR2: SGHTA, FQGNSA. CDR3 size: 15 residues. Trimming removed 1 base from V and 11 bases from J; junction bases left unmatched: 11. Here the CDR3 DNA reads TGTGCCAGCAGCTTAGAACCGGGACAGGGTCTGACTCAGTACTTC. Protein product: CASSLEPGQGLTQYF.

CDR3 sequence: CASSLSLRLPNTGELFF. CDR3 in DNA: TGTGCCAGCAGTTTATCCCTTAGACTCCCGAACACCGGGGAGCTGTTTTTT. The J gene is TRBJ2-2, the V gene TRBV28, with no clear D. This CDR3 region has 17 residues. V was cut by 1 base and J by 0 bases, with 12 bases left in between. The germline V gene encodes CDR1 MDHEN and CDR2 SYDVKM.

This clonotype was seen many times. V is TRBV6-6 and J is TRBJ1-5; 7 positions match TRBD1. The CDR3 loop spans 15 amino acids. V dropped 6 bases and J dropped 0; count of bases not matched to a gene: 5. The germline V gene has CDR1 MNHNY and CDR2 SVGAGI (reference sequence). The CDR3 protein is CASSQGQISNQPQHF. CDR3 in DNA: TGTGCCAGCAGCCAGGGACAGATTAGCAATCAGCCCCAGCATTTT.